Listed here is a single T cell receptor (beta chain). Germline loops: CDR1 SGHAT, CDR2 FQNNGV. This CDR3 is built from 15 residues. The germline V and J ends were trimmed by 5 bases and 1 base, with 14 bases remaining between them. This sample is drawn from a study of T cell changes during pregnancy in multiple sclerosis. Using immunoSEQ multiplex PCR, the repertoire was profiled, and TCRdb retains in-frame clones only, with some absent. The top ten hold around 10% of the sample, which has 39,000 or so clones, approximately 92% seen once. Sequenced here: CD8+ T cells from peripheral blood mononuclear cells, sampled after pregnancy. This receptor was taken from a female donor with multiple sclerosis, enrolled in a pregnancy study. The V call is TRBV11-2, the J call TRBJ1-2, with D maybe TRBD1 (5 bases). CDR3 DNA sequence: TGTGCCAGCAGCCCGCTGGGGACTCATAACTATGGCTACACCTTC. The encoded protein is CASSPLGTHNYGYTF.